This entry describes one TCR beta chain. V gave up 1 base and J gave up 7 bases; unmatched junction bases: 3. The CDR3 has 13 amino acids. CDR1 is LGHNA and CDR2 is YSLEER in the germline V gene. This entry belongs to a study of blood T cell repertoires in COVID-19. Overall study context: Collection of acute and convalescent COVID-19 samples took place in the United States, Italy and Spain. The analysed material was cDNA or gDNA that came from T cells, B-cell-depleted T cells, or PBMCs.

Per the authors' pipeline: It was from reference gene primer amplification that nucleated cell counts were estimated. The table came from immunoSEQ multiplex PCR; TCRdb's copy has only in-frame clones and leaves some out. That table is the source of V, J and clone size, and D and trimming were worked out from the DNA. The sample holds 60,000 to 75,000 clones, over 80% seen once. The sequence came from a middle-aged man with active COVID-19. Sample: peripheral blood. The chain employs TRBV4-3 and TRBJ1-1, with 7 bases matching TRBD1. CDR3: CASSQGQGDEAFF. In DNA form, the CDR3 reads TGCGCCAGCAGCCAAGGACAGGGCGATGAAGCTTTCTTT.